This T cell receptor beta chain appears in the sequencing data of a study of cytotoxic CD8 clonotypes in ibrutinib-treated CLL. Study in general: It was after a median approximately twelve months of treatment, range 6 to 36, that response samples were taken. On average, each sample had about 260,000 productive templates and tens of thousands of productive rearrangements. Whole-study results and caveats: Baseline-level clonality went beyond age-matched healthy donors and moved in step with circulating CD8+ T-cell counts. Ibrutinib response saw clonality rise, and progression saw it return toward baseline.

On this clone: The target antigen is unknown.

Trimming cost V 5 bases and J 12 bases, with 14 bases left between them. In germline, CDR1 is LNHNV, CDR2 YYDKDF (reference sequence). CDR3 length: 12 amino acids. Profiling relied on immunoSEQ multiplex PCR, and the TCRdb table lists in-frame clones only, not all of them. The sample yields approximately 47,000 clones, 57% seen once. The receptor's source is a human donor with chronic lymphocytic leukemia. Sequencing used PBMCs, obtained after 24 months of ibrutinib treatment. The chain employs TRBV15 and TRBJ1-5; D is ambiguous. In DNA, the CDR3 is TGTGCCACCAGCTACACCGGCGGTCTCCAGCATTTT. Protein product: CATSYTGGLQHF.